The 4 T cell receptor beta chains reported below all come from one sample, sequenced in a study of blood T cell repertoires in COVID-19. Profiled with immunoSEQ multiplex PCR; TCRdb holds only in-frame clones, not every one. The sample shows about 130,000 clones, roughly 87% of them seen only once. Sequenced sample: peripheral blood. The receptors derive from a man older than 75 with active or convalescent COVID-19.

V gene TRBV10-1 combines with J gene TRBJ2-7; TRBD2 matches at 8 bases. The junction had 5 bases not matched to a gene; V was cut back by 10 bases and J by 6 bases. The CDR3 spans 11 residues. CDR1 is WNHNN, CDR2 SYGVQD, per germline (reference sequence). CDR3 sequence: CATGGVGEQYF. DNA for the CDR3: TGCGCCACCGGGGGGGTAGGCGAGCAGTACTTC.

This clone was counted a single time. As DNA, the CDR3 is TGCGCCAGCAGCTTGGAGACAGGAACCTATGGCTACACCTTC. It is translated as CASSLETGTYGYTF. V gene TRBV5-1 combines with J gene TRBJ1-2, with TRBD1 as a possible D gene (6 bases). Germline CDR1 and CDR2: SGHRS and YFSETQ. V was cut by 0 bases and J by 4 bases, with 10 bases left in between. The CDR3 length is 14 residues.

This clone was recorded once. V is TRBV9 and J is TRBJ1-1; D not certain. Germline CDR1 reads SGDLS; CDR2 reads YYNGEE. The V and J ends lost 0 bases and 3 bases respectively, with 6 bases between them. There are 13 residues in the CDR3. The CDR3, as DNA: TGTGCCAGCAGCGTAGTCCCGGACACTGAAGCTTTCTTT. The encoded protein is CASSVVPDTEAFF. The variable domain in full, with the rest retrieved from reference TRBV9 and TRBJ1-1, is DSGVTQTPKHLITATGQRVTLRCSPRSGDLSVYWYQQSLDQGLQFLIQYYNGEERAKGNILERFSAQQFPDLHSELNLSSLELGDSALYFCASSVVPDTEAFFGQGTRLTVV.

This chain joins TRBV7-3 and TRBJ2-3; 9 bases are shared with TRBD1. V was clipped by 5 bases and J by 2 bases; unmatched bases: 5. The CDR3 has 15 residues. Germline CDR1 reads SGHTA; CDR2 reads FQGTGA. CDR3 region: CASSPDRGYTDTQYF. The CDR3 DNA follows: TGTGCCAGCAGCCCGGACAGGGGTTACACAGATACGCAGTATTTT.